The clone carrying this T cell receptor (beta chain) has only a few counts. The antigen remains undetermined. These data are taken from a study of beta chain features in type 1 diabetes. As every portion of the isolated RNA was reverse transcribed, the sequencing read expressed TCRB transcripts. The table came from immunoSEQ multiplex PCR; TCRdb's copy has only in-frame clones and leaves some out. The repertoire holds around 690,000 clones, with approximately 13% as singletons. V was cut by 4 bases and J by 0 bases, with 13 bases left in between. Germline loops: CDR1 LNHDA, CDR2 SQIVND (reference sequence). This CDR3 contains 15 residues. Study-wide results and limits: Shortening of TCRB CDR3s, moderate but significant, appeared in all four CD4+ subsets of Type 1 diabetes patients.

The chain employs TRBV19 and TRBJ2-7, with D perhaps matching TRBD1 (6 bases). Input material: naive CD4+ T cells from blood. This TCR derives from a man between 25 and 39 years old with type 1 diabetes. CDR3 sequence: CASSKRTESSYEQYF. CDR3 sequence (DNA): TGTGCCAGTAGTAAAAGGACAGAGAGCTCCTACGAGCAGTACTTC.